This T cell receptor (beta chain) was recovered during a study of T-cell memory formation after mild COVID-19. Study as a whole: Clustering of TCRs was largely donor specific.

Using its own MiXCR run on the 5' RACE reads, TCRdb lists one record per CDR3 protein. Of 300,000 to 350,000 distinct CDR3 sequences listed, roughly an eighth are singletons. Only a few counts were recorded for this clonotype. The J segment lost 2 bases and the V segment lost 5 bases, leaving 3 bases of the junction unmatched. Germline lookup yields CDR1 SGHTA and CDR2 FQGTGA. CDR3 length equals 13 residues. The source is a man aged 18 to 29 who had mild COVID-19 (a few samples of this study predate the infection). Cell type and time point are not known. Sequenced input: PBMCs or a T cell subset sorted from them (not recorded which). The chain recombines TRBV7-3 with TRBJ2-7; the match to TRBD1 covers 7 bases. CDR3 bases: TGTGCCAGCAGCCCACAGGGGACCTACGAGCAGTACTTC. It codes for CASSPQGTYEQYF.